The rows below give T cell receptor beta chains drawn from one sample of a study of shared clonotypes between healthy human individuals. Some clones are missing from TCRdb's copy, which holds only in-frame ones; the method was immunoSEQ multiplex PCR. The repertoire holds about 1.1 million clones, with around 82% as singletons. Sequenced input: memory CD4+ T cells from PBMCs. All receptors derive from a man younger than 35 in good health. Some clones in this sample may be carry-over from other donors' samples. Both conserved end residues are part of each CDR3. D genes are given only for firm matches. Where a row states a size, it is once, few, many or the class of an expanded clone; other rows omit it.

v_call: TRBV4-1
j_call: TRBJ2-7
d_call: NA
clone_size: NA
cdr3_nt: TGCGCCAGCAGCCAAGATCCACCCCCCTACGAGCAGTACTTC
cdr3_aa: CASSQDPPPYEQYF

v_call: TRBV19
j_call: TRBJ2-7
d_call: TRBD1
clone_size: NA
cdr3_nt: TGTGCCAGTAGTCAACCCGGGACAGGGGTGGGAGAGCAGTACTTC
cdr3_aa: CASSQPGTGVGEQYF

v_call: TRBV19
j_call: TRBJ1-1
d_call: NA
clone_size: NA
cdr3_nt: TGTGCCAGTAGTACCCGGACCGGGAACACTGAAGCTTTCTTT
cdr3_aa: CASSTRTGNTEAFF

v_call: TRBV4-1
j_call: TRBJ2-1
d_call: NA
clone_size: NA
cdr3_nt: TGCGCCAGCAGCCAAGATCCCGGGGTCGGTGAGCAGTTCTTC
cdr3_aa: CASSQDPGVGEQFF

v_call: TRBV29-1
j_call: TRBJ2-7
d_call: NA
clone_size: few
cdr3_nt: TGCAGCGTACTACAATTAACATACGGCCTGACCTCTTACGAGCAGTACTTC
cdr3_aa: CSVLQLTYGLTSYEQYF

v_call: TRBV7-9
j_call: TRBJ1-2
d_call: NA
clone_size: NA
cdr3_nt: TGTGCCAGCAGCTTCGTCACCTATGGCTACACCTTC
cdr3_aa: CASSFVTYGYTF

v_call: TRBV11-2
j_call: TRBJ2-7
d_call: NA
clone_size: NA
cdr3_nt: TGTGCCAGCAGCCCCAATCGAAACAGTGCGATAGGCTACGAGCAGTACTTC
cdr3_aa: CASSPNRNSAIGYEQYF

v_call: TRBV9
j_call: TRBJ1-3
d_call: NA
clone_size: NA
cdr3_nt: TGTGCCAGCAGCGTAGGGGGAGCACTCTCTGGAAACACCATATATTTT
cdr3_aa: CASSVGGALSGNTIYF

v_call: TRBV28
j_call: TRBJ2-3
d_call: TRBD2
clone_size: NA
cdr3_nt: TGTGCCAGCAGTTTATCTTCGGGGCTAGCGGGAGTAGGGGATACGCAGTATTTT
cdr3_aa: CASSLSSGLAGVGDTQYF

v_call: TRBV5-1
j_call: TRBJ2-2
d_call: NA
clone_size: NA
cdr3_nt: TGCGCCAGCAGCCCTCAGGGCTCGAACACCGGGGAGCTGTTTTTT
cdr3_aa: CASSPQGSNTGELFF

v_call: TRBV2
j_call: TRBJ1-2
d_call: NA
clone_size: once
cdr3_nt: TGTGCCAGCAGCGCCGGGAACCACTATGGCTACACCTTC
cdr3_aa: CASSAGNHYGYTF

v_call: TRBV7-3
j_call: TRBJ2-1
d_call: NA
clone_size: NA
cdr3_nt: TGTGCCAGCAGCTCGGGCTCCTACAATGAGCAGTTCTTC
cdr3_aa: CASSSGSYNEQFF

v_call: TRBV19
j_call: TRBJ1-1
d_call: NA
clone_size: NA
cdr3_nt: TGTGCCAGTAGTATTGGGCGGAGCAGCACTGAAGCTTTCTTT
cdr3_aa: CASSIGRSSTEAFF

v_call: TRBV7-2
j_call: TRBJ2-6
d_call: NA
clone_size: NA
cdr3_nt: TGTGCCAGCAGCTTCGGGGGCCCTGGGGCCAACGTCCTGACTTTC
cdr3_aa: CASSFGGPGANVLTF

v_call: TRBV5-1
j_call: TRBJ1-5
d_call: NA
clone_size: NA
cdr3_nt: TGCGCCAGCAGCCCGGGGTCAGGCGAGGCCCAGCATTTT
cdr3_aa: CASSPGSGEAQHF

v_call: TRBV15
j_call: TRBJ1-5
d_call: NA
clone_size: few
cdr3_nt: TGTGCCACCAGCAGAGATGCAGGGAAGGGTAATCAGCCCCAGCATTTT
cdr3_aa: CATSRDAGKGNQPQHF

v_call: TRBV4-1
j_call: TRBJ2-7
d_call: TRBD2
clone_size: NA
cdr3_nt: TGCGCCAGCAGCCAAGGGGGACTAGCTCCCTACGAGCAGTACTTC
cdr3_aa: CASSQGGLAPYEQYF

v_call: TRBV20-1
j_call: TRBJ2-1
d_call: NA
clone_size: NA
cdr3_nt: TGCAGTGCTTCAGTCTACAATGAGCAGTTCTTC
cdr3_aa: CSASVYNEQFF

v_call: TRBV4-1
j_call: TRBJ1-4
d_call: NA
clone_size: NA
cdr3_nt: TGCGCCAGCAGCCAAGATCGGGACTCGTCCATGGAAAAACTGTTTTTT
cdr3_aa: CASSQDRDSSMEKLFF

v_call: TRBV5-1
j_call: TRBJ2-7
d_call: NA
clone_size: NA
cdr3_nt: TGCGCCAGCAGTGAGGGGGACGGCTACGAGCAGTACTTC
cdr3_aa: CASSEGDGYEQYF

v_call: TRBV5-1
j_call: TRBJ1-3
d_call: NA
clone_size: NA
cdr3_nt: TGCGCCAGCAGCTTGTCAAGCTCTGGAAACACCATATATTTT
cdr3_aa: CASSLSSSGNTIYF

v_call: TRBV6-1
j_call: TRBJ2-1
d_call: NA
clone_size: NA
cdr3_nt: TGTGCCGTAAACCAGGGAGGTGGCTCCTACAATGAGCAGTTCTTC
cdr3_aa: CAVNQGGGSYNEQFF

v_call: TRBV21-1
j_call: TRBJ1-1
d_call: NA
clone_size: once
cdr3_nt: TGTGCCAGCAGCCCCGGGGGGGACGTTGCTTTCTTT
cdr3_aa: CASSPGGDVAFF

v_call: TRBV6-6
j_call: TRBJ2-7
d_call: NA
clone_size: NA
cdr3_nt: TGTGCCAGCAGTTATCAGGGACGCAACTACGAGCAGTACTTC
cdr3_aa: CASSYQGRNYEQYF

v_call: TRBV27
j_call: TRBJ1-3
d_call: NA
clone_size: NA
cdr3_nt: TGTGCCAGCAGACCTACAGGGTACGCTGGAAACACCATATATTTT
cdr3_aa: CASRPTGYAGNTIYF

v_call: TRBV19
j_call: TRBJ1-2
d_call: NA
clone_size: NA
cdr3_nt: TGTGCCAGTAGTATAAGTCGGAGAGGCTACACCTTC
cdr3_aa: CASSISRRGYTF

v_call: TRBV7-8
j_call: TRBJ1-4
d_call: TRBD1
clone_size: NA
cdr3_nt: TGTGCCAGCAGCACCAACAGGGGTGAAAAACTGTTTTTT
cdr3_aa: CASSTNRGEKLFF

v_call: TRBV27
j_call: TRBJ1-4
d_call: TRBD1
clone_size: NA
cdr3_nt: TGTGCCAGCAGTTGGGACAGAACAACTAATGAAAAACTGTTTTTT
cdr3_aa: CASSWDRTTNEKLFF

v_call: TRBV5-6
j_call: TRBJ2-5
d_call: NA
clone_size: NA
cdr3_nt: TGTGCCAGCAGCTTGGGAGGCGAGCGGACCCAGTACTTC
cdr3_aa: CASSLGGERTQYF

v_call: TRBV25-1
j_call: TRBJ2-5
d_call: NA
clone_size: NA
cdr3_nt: TGTGCCAGCAGTATGCGGACAGAGACCCAGTACTTC
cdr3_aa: CASSMRTETQYF

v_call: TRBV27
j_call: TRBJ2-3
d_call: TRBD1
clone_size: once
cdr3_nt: TGTGCCAGCAGTAGTCCGGGACAGGGCACAGATACGCAGTATTTT
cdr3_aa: CASSSPGQGTDTQYF

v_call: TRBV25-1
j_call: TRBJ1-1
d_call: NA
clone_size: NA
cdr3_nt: TGTGCCAGCAGTCGCGGCACTGAAGCTTTCTTT
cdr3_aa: CASSRGTEAFF